This T cell receptor beta chain was obtained from a study of monozygotic twins with inflammatory bowel disease. General study results and limits: Healthy co-twins had higher TCRbeta inverse Simpson diversity than their IBD twins. A distinction between different T cell subtypes was not possible.

The CDR3 length is 20 residues. TCRdb reworked the 5' RACE reads into one entry per CDR3 protein, no DNA. This specimen shows some 210,000 distinct CDR3 sequences; the ten leading clones hold roughly 1.5%. About this clonotype itself: Its antigen is still unknown.

The sequence came from a human donor with ulcerative colitis or Crohn's disease, or a healthy co-twin of an affected twin (not recorded which). The sample was blood. This chain connects TRBV12-3 or TRBV12-4 to TRBJ1-1. The CDR3 loop reads CASSLNVRFSSDPMKTEAFF.